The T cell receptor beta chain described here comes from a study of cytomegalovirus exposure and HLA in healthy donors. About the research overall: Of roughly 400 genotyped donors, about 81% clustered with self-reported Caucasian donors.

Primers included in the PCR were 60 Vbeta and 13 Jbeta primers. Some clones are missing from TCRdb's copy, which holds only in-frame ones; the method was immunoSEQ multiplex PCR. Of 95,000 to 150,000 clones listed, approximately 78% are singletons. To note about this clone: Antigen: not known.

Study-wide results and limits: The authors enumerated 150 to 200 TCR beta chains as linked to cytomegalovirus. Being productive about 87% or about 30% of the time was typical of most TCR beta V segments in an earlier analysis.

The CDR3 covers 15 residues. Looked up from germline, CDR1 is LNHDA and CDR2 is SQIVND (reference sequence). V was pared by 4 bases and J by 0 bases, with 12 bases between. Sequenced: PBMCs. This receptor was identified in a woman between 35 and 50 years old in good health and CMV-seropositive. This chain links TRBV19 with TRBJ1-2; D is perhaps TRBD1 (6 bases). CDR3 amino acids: CASSTQGLANYGYTF. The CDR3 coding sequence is TGTGCCAGTAGTACACAGGGCCTGGCTAACTATGGCTACACCTTC.